What follows is one T cell receptor (beta chain) and its context. Other DNA sequences in this sample translate to the same CDR3. Produced via immunoSEQ multiplex PCR; TCRdb's table is partial and in-frame only. This sample has some 2 million clones, with roughly 95% found just once. The sample comes from a study of shared clonotypes between healthy human individuals. This CDR3 has 14 amino acids. Looked up from germline, CDR1 is MGHRA and CDR2 is YSYEKL. The V and J ends lost 1 base and 1 base respectively, with 8 bases between them. Naive CD8 cells lacked CD45RO, underwent positive selection for CCR7 and left out terminally differentiated effector memory CD45RA+ cells.

The sequence derives from a young man in good health. The chain employs TRBV4-1 and TRBJ2-7; no clear D gene. The specimen was naive CD8+ T cells sorted from blood. The CDR3 bases are TGCGCCAGCAGCCAAGTGGGCCGATCCTACGAGCAGTACTTC. It encodes CASSQVGRSYEQYF.